This is a list of T cell receptor beta chains from one sample in a study of blood T cell repertoires in COVID-19. Using immunoSEQ multiplex PCR, the repertoire was profiled, and TCRdb retains in-frame clones only, with some absent. This sample has some 140,000 clones; 75% to 85% occur once, and the top ten carry about 12%. Sequenced material: peripheral blood. The receptors were gathered from an older woman with COVID-19, enrolled during active disease. Both conserved end residues are part of each CDR3. A D gene is named only where the DNA matches it firmly. Where a row states a size, it is once, few, many or the class of an expanded clone; other rows omit it.

V	size	J	D	length	CDR3	DNA
TRBV21-1	.	TRBJ2-1	.	17	CASSKAHAGTGKNEQFF	TGTGCCAGCAGCAAAGCTCATGCCGGGACAGGGAAAAATGAGCAGTTCTTC
TRBV19	.	TRBJ1-1	TRBD1	15	CASSINRGSNTEAFF	TGTGCCAGTAGTATAAACAGGGGGTCGAACACTGAAGCTTTCTTT
TRBV19	.	TRBJ1-2	.	16	CASSIGGQLANYGYTF	TGTGCCAGTAGTATTGGTGGACAGCTAGCTAACTATGGCTACACCTTC
TRBV30	.	TRBJ2-5	TRBD1	13	CASGQVHQETQYF	TGTGCCTCTGGACAGGTCCACCAAGAGACCCAGTACTTC
TRBV4-1	.	TRBJ1-2	.	15	CASSQTDSYLYGYTF	TGCGCCAGCAGCCAAACCGACAGTTACCTCTATGGCTACACCTTC
TRBV3-1/TRBV3-2	.	TRBJ1-1	TRBD1	13	CASSLRQGTEAFF	TGTGCCAGCAGCCTTAGACAGGGAACTGAAGCTTTCTTT
TRBV27	once	TRBJ1-2	.	14	CASSLGQVNYGYTF	TGTGCCAGCAGTTTAGGGCAGGTTAACTATGGCTACACCTTC
TRBV7-3	.	TRBJ1-1	.	15	CASSLTLAPYTEAFF	TGTGCCAGCAGCTTAACGTTGGCACCCTACACTGAAGCTTTCTTT
TRBV5-1	.	TRBJ2-6	TRBD1	21	CASSLAGGTGSRSSGANVLTF	TGCGCCAGCAGCTTGGCAGGAGGGACAGGTTCCCGTAGCTCTGGGGCCAACGTCCTGACTTTC
TRBV7-3	.	TRBJ1-1	TRBD1	15	CASSSPDRGVTEAFF	TGTGCCAGCAGCTCACCAGACAGGGGCGTCACTGAAGCTTTCTTT
TRBV7-7	.	TRBJ2-7	.	14	CASSPTHISLEQYF	TGTGCTAGCAGCCCAACCCACATATCCCTCGAGCAGTACTTC
TRBV3-1/TRBV3-2	few	TRBJ2-5	TRBD1	14	CASSQTDRGQTQYF	TGTGCCAGCAGCCAAACTGACAGGGGGCAGACCCAGTACTTC
TRBV6-5	.	TRBJ2-3	TRBD1	15	CASSRASGGGDTQYF	TGTGCCAGCAGTAGGGCCTCAGGGGGCGGAGATACGCAGTATTTT
TRBV14	.	TRBJ2-1	.	17	CASSQGLGGVRVNEQFF	TGTGCCAGCAGCCAAGGATTAGGAGGAGTGAGGGTCAATGAGCAGTTCTTC
TRBV11-2	.	TRBJ2-2	TRBD2	16	CASSLGSPGLIGELFF	TGTGCCAGCAGCTTAGGCTCACCGGGACTAATCGGGGAGCTGTTTTTT
TRBV30	.	TRBJ1-4	.	14	CAWSRTATNEKLFF	TGTGCCTGGAGCAGGACAGCAACTAATGAAAAACTGTTTTTT
TRBV27	.	TRBJ2-2	TRBD2	19	CASSSLRLAGAPVAGELFF	TGTGCCAGCAGTTCCCTCCGACTAGCGGGGGCCCCGGTGGCCGGGGAGCTGTTTTTT
TRBV7-8	.	TRBJ2-6	.	16	CASSLVANSGANVLTF	TGTGCCAGCAGCTTAGTAGCCAACTCTGGGGCCAACGTCCTGACTTTC
TRBV6-5	few	TRBJ1-5	TRBD1	13	CASSYGGGQPQHF	TGTGCCAGCAGTTACGGAGGGGGCCAGCCCCAGCATTTT
TRBV7-8	.	TRBJ1-6	TRBD1	17	CASSRGGQGLSNSPLHF	TGTGCCAGCAGCAGAGGAGGACAGGGCCTATCTAATTCACCCCTCCACTTT
TRBV24-1	.	TRBJ2-1	.	11	CATSSFNEQFF	TGTGCCACCAGTTCTTTTAATGAGCAGTTCTTC
TRBV7-3	.	TRBJ1-1	TRBD1	15	CASSSYRGRETEAFF	TGTGCCAGCAGCTCGTACAGGGGGCGGGAGACTGAAGCTTTCTTT
TRBV4-2	once	TRBJ2-5	TRBD2	14	CASSLRGLEETQYF	TGTGCCAGCAGCCTGAGAGGACTAGAGGAGACCCAGTACTTC
TRBV18	once	TRBJ1-3	.	16	CASSPPATVSGNTIYF	TGTGCCAGCTCACCACCTGCGACAGTCTCTGGAAACACCATATATTTT
TRBV5-1	.	TRBJ1-4	TRBD1	14	CASSPGQSDEKLFF	TGCGCCAGCAGCCCGGGACAGAGTGATGAAAAACTGTTTTTT
TRBV2	.	TRBJ2-3	.	16	CASSRTGSHTSDTQYF	TGTGCCAGCAGTCGCACAGGGTCCCACACATCAGATACGCAGTATTTT
TRBV7-9	.	TRBJ2-1	.	16	CASSLMRDSSYNEQFF	TGTGCCAGCAGCTTAATGAGGGATAGCTCCTACAATGAGCAGTTCTTC
TRBV3-1/TRBV3-2	.	TRBJ1-5	.	12	CASSQLDQPQHF	TGTGCCAGCAGCCAACTCGATCAGCCCCAGCATTTT
TRBV5-1	once	TRBJ2-1	.	11	CASIRSNEQFF	TGCGCCAGCATACGGAGTAATGAGCAGTTCTTC